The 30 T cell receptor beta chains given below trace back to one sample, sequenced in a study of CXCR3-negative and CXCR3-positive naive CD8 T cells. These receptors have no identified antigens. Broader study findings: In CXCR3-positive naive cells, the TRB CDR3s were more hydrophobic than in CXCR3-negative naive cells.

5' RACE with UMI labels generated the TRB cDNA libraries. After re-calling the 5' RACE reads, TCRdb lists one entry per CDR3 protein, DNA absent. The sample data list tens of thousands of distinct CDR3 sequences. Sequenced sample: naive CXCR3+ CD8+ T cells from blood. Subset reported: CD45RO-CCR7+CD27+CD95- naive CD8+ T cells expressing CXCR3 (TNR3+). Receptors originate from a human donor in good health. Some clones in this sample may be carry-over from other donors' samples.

CDR3 region: CSAQNGINGELFF. The rearrangement uses TRBV29-1 and TRBJ2-2. Looked up from germline, CDR1 is SQVTM and CDR2 is ANQGSEA. CDR3 length: 13 residues.

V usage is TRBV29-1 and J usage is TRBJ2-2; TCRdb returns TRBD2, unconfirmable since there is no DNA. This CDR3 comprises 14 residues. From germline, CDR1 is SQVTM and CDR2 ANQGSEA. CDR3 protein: CSVEKRADTGELFF.

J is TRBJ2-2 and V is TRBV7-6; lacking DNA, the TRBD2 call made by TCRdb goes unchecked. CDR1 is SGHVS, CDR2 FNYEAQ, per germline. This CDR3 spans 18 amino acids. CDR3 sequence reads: CASSFEALAGDLGGELFF.

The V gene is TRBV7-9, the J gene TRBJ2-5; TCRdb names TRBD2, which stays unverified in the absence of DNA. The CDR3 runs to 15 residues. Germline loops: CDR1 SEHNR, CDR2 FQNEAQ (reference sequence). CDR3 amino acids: CASSLDGLAEETQYF.

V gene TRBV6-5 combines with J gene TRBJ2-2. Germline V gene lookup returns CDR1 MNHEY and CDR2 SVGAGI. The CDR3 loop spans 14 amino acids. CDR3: CASSSGANTGELFF.

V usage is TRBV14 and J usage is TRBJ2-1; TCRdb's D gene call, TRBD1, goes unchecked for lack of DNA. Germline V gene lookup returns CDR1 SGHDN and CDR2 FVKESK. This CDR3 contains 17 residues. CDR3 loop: CASRAKGDSSSYNEQFF.

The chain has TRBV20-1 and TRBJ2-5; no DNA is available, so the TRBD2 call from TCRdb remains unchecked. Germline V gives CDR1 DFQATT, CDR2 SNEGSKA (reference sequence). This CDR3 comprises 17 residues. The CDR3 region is CSARDSTSGYAQETQYF.

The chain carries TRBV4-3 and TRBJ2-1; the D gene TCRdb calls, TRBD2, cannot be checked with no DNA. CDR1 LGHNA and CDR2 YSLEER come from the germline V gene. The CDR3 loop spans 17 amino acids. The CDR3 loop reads CASSHGLAGSPYNEQFF.

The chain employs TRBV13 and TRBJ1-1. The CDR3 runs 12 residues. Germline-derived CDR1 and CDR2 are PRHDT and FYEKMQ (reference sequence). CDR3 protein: CASSVENTEAFF.

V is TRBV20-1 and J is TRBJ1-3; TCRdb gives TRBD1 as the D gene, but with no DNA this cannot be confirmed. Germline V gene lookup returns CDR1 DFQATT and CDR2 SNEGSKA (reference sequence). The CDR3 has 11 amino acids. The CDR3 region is CSAPLGNTIYF.

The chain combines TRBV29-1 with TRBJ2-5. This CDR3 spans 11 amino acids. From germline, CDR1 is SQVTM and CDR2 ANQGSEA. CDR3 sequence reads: CSVDGGETQYF. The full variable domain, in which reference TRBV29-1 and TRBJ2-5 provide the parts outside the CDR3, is SAVISQKPSRDICQRGTSLTIQCQVDSQVTMMFWYRQQPGQSLTLIATANQGSEATYESGFVIDKFPISRPNLTFSTLTVSNMSPEDSSIYLCSVDGGETQYFGPGTRLLVL.

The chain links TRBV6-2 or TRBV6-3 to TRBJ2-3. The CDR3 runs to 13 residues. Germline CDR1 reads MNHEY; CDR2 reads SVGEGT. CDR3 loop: CASSLNSADTQYF.

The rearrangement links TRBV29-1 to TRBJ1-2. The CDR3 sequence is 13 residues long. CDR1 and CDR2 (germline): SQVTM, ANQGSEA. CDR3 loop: CSAEDTIDYGYTF.

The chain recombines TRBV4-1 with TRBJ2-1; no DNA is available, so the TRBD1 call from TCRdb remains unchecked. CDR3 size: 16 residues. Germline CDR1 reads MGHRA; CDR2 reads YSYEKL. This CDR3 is CASSQDPGLRRNEQFF.

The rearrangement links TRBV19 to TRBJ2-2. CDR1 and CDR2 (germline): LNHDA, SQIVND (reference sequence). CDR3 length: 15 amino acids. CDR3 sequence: CASRWPPVGTGELFF.

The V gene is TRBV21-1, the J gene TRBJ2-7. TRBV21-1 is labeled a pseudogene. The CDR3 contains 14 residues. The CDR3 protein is CASSRTGGFYEQYF.

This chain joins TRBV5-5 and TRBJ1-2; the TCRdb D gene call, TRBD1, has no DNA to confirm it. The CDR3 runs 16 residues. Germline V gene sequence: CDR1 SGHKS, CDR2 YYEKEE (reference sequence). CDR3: CASSPGQGVPNYGYTF.

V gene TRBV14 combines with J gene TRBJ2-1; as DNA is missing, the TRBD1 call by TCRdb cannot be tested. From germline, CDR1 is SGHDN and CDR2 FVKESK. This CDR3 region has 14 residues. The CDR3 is CASRLTGGHNEQFF.

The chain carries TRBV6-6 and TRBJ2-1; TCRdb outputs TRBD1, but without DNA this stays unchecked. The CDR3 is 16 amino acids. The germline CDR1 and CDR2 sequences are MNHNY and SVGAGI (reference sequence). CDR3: CASSFYRGTPGDEQFF.

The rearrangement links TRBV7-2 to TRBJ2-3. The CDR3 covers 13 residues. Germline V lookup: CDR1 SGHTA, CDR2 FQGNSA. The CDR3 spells CASSLGGTDTQYF.

The CDR3 protein is CASSFTGGTDTQYF. J is TRBJ2-3 and V is TRBV7-9; TCRdb picks TRBD1, but there is no DNA to check that call. The CDR3 has 14 amino acids. Germline CDR1 is SEHNR and CDR2 is FQNEAQ (reference sequence).

CDR3 region: CASSPRQGYYEQYF. The V call is TRBV6-5, the J call TRBJ2-7. The CDR3 is 14 amino acids. CDR1 and CDR2 from the germline V gene are MNHEY and SVGAGI.

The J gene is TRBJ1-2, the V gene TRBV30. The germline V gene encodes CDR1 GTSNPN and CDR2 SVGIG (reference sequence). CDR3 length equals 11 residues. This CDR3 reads CAWSVRGGYTF.

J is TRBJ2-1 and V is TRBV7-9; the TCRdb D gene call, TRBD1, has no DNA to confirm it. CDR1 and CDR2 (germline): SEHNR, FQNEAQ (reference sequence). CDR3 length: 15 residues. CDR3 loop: CASSFAGTGSGEQFF.

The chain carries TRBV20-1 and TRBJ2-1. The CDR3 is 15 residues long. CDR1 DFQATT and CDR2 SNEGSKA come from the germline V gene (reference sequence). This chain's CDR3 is CSARDPGRTINEQFF.

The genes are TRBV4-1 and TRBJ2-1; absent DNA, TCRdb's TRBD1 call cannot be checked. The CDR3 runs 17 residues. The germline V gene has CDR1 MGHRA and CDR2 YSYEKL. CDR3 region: CASSPRGGTGLDNEQFF.

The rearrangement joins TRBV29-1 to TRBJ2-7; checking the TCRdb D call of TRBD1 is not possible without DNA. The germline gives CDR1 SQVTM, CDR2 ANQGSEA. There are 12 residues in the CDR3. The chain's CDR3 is CSVRRPGYEQYF.

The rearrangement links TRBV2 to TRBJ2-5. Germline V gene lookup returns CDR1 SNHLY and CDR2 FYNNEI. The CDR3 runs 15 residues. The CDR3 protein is CASSVSGTNQETQYF.

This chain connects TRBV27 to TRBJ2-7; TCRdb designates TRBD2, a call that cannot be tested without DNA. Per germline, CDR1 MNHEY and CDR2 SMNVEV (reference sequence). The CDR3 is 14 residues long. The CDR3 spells CASSFYGGGDEQYF.

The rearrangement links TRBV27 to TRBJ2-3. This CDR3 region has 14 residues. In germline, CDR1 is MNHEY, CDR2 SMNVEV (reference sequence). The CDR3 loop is CASSLSASTDTQYF.